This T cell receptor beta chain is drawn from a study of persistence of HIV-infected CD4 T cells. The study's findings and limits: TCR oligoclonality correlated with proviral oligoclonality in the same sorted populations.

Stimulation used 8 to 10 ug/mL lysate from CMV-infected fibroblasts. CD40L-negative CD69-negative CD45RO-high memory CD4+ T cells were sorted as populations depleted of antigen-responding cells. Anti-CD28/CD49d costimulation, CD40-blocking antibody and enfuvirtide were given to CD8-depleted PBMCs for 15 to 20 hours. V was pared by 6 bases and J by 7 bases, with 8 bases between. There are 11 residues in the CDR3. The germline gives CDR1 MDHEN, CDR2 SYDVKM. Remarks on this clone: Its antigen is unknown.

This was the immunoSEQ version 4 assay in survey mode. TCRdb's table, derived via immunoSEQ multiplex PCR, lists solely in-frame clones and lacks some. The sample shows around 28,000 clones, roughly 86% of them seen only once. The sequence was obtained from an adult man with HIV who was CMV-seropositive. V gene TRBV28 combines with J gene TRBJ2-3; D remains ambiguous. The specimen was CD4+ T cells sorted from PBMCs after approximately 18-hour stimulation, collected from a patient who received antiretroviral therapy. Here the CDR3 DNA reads TGTGCCAGCAGCATCGAGAATACGCAGTATTTT. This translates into CASSIENTQYF.